One T cell receptor (beta chain) is described in this entry. This clone showed up just once. The specificity of this receptor is unknown. No qualities accompany the bases; no much larger clone lies one base away. The immunoSEQ Assay, a bias-controlled multiplex PCR, was used to amplify TCRbeta CDR3 regions from genomic DNA. Under the source paper's analysis protocol: The number of nucleated cells in each sample was estimated by amplification of reference gene primers within the assay. Sequence reads were collapsed and filtered to measure the absolute abundance of every unique TCRbeta CDR3 rearrangement. Productive Simpson clonality was computed per sample as the square root of Simpson's diversity index over productive rearrangements. The source is immuneACCESS, and TCRdb retained only in-frame sequences with V and J called. Part of the clones is not carried over; for the studies checked, unresolved V genes explain less than half of this, and the remainder is unexplained. D and trimming come from the DNA, and the V and J calls and clone size come from that table. This sample holds under 300,000 clones; around 81% were observed only once. Clones ranked in the top ten supply around 3.5% of the sample.

In the prospective study, participants were 18 to 89 years old, resided in about two dozen geographic areas of the United States, and were enrolled through a virtual design. To assign participants to cohorts, the prospective study relied on clinical history that participants themselves reported in a screening survey and a study questionnaire. Recovered participants in ImmuneRACE Cohort 3 were defined as having two consecutive negative NP/OP PCR tests, clearance from a healthcare professional, or resolution of symptoms. In the prospective study, whole blood, serum and a nasopharyngeal or oropharyngeal swab were collected from each participant by mobile phlebotomists. Participants in the prospective study had the option to provide additional blood draws and questionnaires over a roughly 2-month period. Prospective study blood samples were shipped either frozen or at room temperature before DNA extraction.

The data originate from a study of blood T cell repertoires in COVID-19 (dated by TCRdb to between 2020 and 2021). Notes on the research overall: The collaborator samples originated in the United States, Italy and Spain and spanned the acute and convalescent phases of COVID-19. The material from the prospective study consisted of cDNA or gDNA derived from T cells, B-cell-depleted T cells, or PBMCs. The dataset comprised deeply sampled blood TCRbeta repertoires from subjects exposed to, actively infected with, or recovered from COVID-19. The repertoires were released in a freely available public database meant as a resource for research on the immune response to SARS-CoV-2. The samples were drawn from the first 160 participants of the ongoing ImmuneRACE study and from 950 to 1,500 subjects provided by 6 global collaborators. A de-identified subject ID, COVID-19 status, age in years and sex were almost always included in the sample metadata. Where available, HLA class I and class II types were taken from metadata supplied by the sample provider and were not determined by assay-based typing.

CDR1 and CDR2, per the germline V gene, are SGHTA and FQGNSA. The germline V and J ends show losses of 5 bases and 9 bases respectively, and no gene match explains 12 bases of the junction. The CDR3 spans 15 residues, from the cysteine through the phenylalanine. Solely the CDR3 DNA is kept, with 45 bases framed from the first base. Study-level results and caveats: Clinical and demographic metadata were provided uncurated, with the amount varying by source and participant.

This clonotype was sampled from a man aged 45-60 years who had recovered from COVID-19. Recombination connected TRBV7-2 to TRBJ2-1; 8 middle bases align to TRBD2. The sequenced sample consisted of PBMCs or T cells enriched from blood (not recorded which). In nucleotide form, the sequence is TGTGCCAGCAGCCCAGCTCCGGGACTAGTAAGTGAGCAGTTCTTC. Its protein is CASSPAPGLVSEQFF.